This T cell receptor beta chain was recovered during a study of control samples from healthy donors and cancer patients. In germline, CDR1 is MNHEY, CDR2 SVGAGI. Trimming removed 0 bases from V and 6 bases from J; junction bases left unmatched: 8. The CDR3 totals 16 residues. Sequencing used immunoSEQ multiplex PCR; TCRdb keeps in-frame clones, though not all of them. This table holds roughly 150,000 clones, 85% to 90% found once. This clonotype originated in a man between 18 and 35 years old in good health. V and J are TRBV6-5 and TRBJ2-3, with 8 nucleotides matching TRBD2. Source material: blood. CDR3 DNA sequence: TGTGCCAGCAGTTACTCGGGGACTAGGGGCTCGGATACGCAGTATTTT. Amino acids: CASSYSGTRGSDTQYF.